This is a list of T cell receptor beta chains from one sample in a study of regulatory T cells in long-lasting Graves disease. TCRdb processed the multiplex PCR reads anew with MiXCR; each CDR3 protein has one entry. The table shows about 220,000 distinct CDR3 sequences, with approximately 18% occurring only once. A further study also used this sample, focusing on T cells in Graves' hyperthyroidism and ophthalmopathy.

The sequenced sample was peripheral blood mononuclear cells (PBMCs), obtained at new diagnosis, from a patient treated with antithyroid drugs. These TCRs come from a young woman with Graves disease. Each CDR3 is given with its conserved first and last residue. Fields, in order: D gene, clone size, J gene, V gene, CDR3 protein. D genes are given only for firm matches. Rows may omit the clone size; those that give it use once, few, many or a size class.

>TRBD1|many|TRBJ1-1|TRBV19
CASLDRGHTEAFF
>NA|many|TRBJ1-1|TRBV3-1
CASSHLRGSEAFF
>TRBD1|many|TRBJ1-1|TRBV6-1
CASRSPRQGASTEAFF
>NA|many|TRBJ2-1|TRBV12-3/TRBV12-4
CASSLARAKYEQFF
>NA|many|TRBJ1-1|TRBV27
CATQAVWGSTEAFF
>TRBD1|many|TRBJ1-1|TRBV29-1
CSVEQGAVTEAFF
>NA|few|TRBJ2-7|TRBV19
CASSIGWSSYEQYF
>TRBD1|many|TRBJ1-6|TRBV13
CASSPSGGSYNSPLHF
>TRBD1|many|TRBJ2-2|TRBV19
CASRDRGHTGELFF
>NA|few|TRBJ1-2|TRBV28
CASSQGRVANYGYTF
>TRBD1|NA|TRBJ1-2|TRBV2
CASTYRDRVVRGYTF
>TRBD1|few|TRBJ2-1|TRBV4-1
CASSQGGQGGNEHFF
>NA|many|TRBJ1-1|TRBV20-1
CSAPRVNTEAFF
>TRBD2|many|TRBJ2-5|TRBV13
CASSKAGTSGGAVETQYF
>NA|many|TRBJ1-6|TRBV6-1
CASMRQTGTSSPLHF
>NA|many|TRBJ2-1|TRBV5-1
CASSLDRVYNEQFF
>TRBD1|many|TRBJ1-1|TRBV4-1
CASSQAGRGRSNTEAFF
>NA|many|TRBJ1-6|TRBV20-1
CSARPGVYNSPLHF
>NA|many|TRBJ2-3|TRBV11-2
CASSLSWGGTDTQYF
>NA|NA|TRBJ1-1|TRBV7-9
CASSPRRGGNPEAFF
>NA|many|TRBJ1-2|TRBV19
CAIWRGHTF
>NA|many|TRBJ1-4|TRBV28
CATARGLLYEKLFF
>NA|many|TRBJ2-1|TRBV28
CASSDFGSSGGGFF
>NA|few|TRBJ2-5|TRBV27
CASNSQETQYF
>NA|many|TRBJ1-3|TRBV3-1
CASSRDASSGNTIYF
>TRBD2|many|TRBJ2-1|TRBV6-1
CASRSGLAVYNEQFF
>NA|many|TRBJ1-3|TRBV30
CAWTDGHGNTIYF
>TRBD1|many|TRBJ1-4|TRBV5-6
CASSLVDRANAEALEKLFF